This T cell receptor (beta chain) is from a study of PD-L1 blockade in urothelial cancer (dated by TCRdb to the late 2010s). In terms of the full investigation: Every patient began therapy at some point between 2013 and 2015 and was given atezolizumab 1,200 mg intravenously every 3 weeks. About 85% of the 29 patients were males with bladder-origin urothelial cancer, and about 65% of the roughly 30 reported a prior smoking history. Patients had an ECOG performance status of 0 or 1 and had received between 0 and 3 prior chemotherapy regimens. Blood samples were analyzed at 3 weeks after treatment start (second dose) and at 6 weeks after treatment start. Blood samples gave median yields of about 150,000 T cells and 82,636 unique TCRs, along with a median clonality of around 0.08. The study, an exploratory multi-omic analysis, examined somatic, immune and clinical correlates of response to PD-L1 blockade with atezolizumab in urothelial cancer. Pretreatment tumor samples, along with matched peripheral blood collected serially before and after atezolizumab treatment, underwent TCR sequencing. Durable clinical benefit was defined as progression-free survival longer than 6 months, and TCR features were also tested against progression-free and overall survival. In the same patients who had TCR sequencing, pretreatment tumors also underwent whole exome sequencing and RNA sequencing. Nine patients achieved durable clinical benefit and some 20 did not. Twenty-nine patients had pretreatment blood TCR-seq, roughly 25 had at least one posttreatment blood collection, and roughly 25 had tumor TCR-seq. What the work shows at the level of the full study, not this receptor alone: Improved progression-free and overall survival was found to be associated with pretreatment peripheral blood TCR clonality below the median. At 3 weeks after the start of treatment, tumor-associated TCR clones in peripheral blood had expanded more in patients with durable benefit (n ≈ 24, p = 0.022). Because the sample size was small (n ≈ 28) and many of the analyses were exploratory, the results are meant to be hypothesis-generating.

A total of 25 to 30 patients with locally advanced or metastatic urothelial carcinoma, treated at Memorial Sloan Kettering on a trial protocol, made up the cohort. Peripheral blood mononuclear cells were collected from each patient pretreatment and during treatment, giving between 1 and 8 total time points per patient. The Qiagen DNeasy Blood extraction kit was used to purify genomic DNA from total PBMCs and from tumor samples. PBMCs were collected pretreatment and during treatment, and were isolated and stored as previously described. Synthetic TCR analog templates were spiked into each PCR to estimate absolute template abundance from read counts. Using the immunoSEQ assay, TCRbeta CDR3 regions were amplified from genomic DNA with bias-controlled V and J gene primers. Sequencing of rearranged TCRbeta segments was performed at approximately 20X coverage. The study's own analysis went as follows. Sequencing errors were corrected by clustering and CDR3s were annotated against IMGT to assign V, D and J genes. Out-of-frame and stop-codon sequences were excluded, and only productive TCRbeta rearrangements were used in downstream analyses. Clonality was calculated as one minus the Shannon entropy normalized by the log of the number of unique productive sequences. Clones differing between time points or between blood and tumor were identified by Fisher's exact test with Benjamini-Hochberg correction at adjusted p below 0.01. TCRdb carries this immuneACCESS record with in-frame sequences only. Its versions omit some clonotypes, under half of them owing to an unresolved V gene in the studies checked, with the rest unexplained. V and J calls and clone size are those listed in that table; D and trimming were worked out from the DNA. The sample yields about 39,000 clones; 80% to 90% were counted once. The ten most abundant clones make up around 1.8% of the sample.

About this clone itself: Which antigen it targets is not known. It has no much larger one-base neighbor in the sample; base qualities were not kept.

Taken from cysteine to phenylalanine, the CDR3 has 16 residues. Of the read, only the CDR3 DNA is kept; its 48 bases are in frame from base 1. The germline V end is reduced by 4 bases and the J end by 3 bases; junction bases left unmatched: 7. Looking up the germline V gene yields CDR1 SGHRS and CDR2 YFSETQ. This specimen was PBMCs, taken around atezolizumab (anti-PD-L1) treatment. The chain links TRBV5-1 with TRBJ2-3, with 11 bases matching TRBD2. This receptor was taken from a man between 60 and 75 years old with urothelial cancer. The bases read TGCGCCAGCAGCCTCGGACTAGCGGGCCCTACAGATACGCAGTATTTT. It encodes CASSLGLAGPTDTQYF.